The 14 T cell receptor beta chains presented below share a single source sample, sequenced in a study of regulatory T cells in long-lasting Graves disease. The time point is: newly diagnosed GD, antithyroid drugs for less than 3 months. Researchers made the TCR library from RNA that was extracted from PBMCs. Construction of the TCR beta libraries employed iRepertoire HTBI primers in conjunction with Arm-PCR of CDR3 regions. TCRdb passed the multiplex PCR reads through MiXCR, listing each CDR3 protein once. Among approximately 250,000 distinct CDR3 sequences listed, around 20% were seen once. Specimen: peripheral blood mononuclear cells (PBMCs), collected at new diagnosis, from a patient treated with antithyroid drugs. The source is a female donor with Graves disease.

This clonotype was recorded at least ten times. This sequence joins TRBV6-1 and TRBJ1-1; 9 bases match TRBD1. CDR3 size: 15 residues. V shed 6 bases and J 12 bases; nucleotides not matched to a gene: 17. Germline loops: CDR1 MNHNS, CDR2 SASEGT. The CDR3 reads CASSPPPGQGFGTFF. The CDR3 DNA reads as TGTGCCAGCAGCCCTCCCCCGGGACAGGGTTTCGGAACTTTCTTT.

The chain has TRBV11-2 and TRBJ2-7; 7 bases agree with TRBD1. The CDR3 has 17 amino acids. Trimming took 0 bases from V and 0 from J; bases not matched to a gene: 8. Germline V CDR1 and CDR2: SGHAT, FQNNGV. The DNA for the CDR3 is TGTGCCAGCAGCTTAGAGGATACAGGGGCCCTCTCCTACGAGCAGTACTTC. It encodes CASSLEDTGALSYEQYF.

This clonotype was seen repeatedly, ten times or more. The V and J genes are TRBV7-8 and TRBJ1-4; tentatively, D is TRBD1 (5 bases). The CDR3 spans 15 residues. The germline V gene has CDR1 SGHVS and CDR2 FQNEAQ. V gave up 5 bases and J gave up 7 bases, with 17 bases separating them. The CDR3 region has the DNA TGTGCCAGCAGCGAGGGTTCAGGGATTGGTGAAAAACTGTTTTTT. Protein sequence: CASSEGSGIGEKLFF.

This clonotype was seen ten or more times. V usage is TRBV27 and J usage is TRBJ2-5; 10 nucleotides line up with TRBD1. This CDR3 spans 15 amino acids. Germline CDR1 is MNHEY and CDR2 is SMNVEV (reference sequence). Unmatched junction bases numbered 5, after V lost 3 bases and J lost 4 bases. The CDR3 sequence is CASSLTGGEGETQYF. The CDR3 region has the DNA TGTGCCAGCAGTTTGACAGGGGGCGAAGGAGAGACCCAGTACTTC.

V and J are TRBV24-1 and TRBJ2-1; D is possibly TRBD1 (6 bases). Germline V gene lookup returns CDR1 KGHDR and CDR2 SFDVKD. Trimming took 3 bases from V and 7 from J, leaving 15 bases between them. This CDR3 has 15 amino acids. DNA of the CDR3: TGTGCCACCAGTGATAACCCAGGGGTGGGGAATGAGCAGTTCTTC. It translates to CATSDNPGVGNEQFF.

Worth noting for this clonotype: This may stem from a read error, because a much larger clone lies one nucleotide away. CDR3 sequence (DNA): TGTGCCAGTAGTTATTGGGCGGGATCCTACGAGCAGTACTTC. Translated: CASSYWAGSYEQYF. This chain joins TRBV19 and TRBJ2-7, with D perhaps matching TRBD2 (6 bases). Trimming took 5 bases from V and 1 from J, leaving 12 bases between them. The CDR3 sequence is 14 residues long. Per the germline V gene, CDR1 is LNHDA and CDR2 is SQIVND (reference sequence).

About this clonotype: A read error is the likely source, as a far larger clone sits one nucleotide away. This chain joins TRBV7-2 and TRBJ2-3; D is undetermined. The CDR3 length is 15 residues. From germline, CDR1 is SGHTA and CDR2 FQGNSA. CDR3 region: CVSSSYSGLSDTQYF. The CDR3 DNA follows: TGTGTCAGCAGCTCCTACAGTGGGCTCTCAGATACGCAGTATTTT.

This clonotype was observed many times. This chain joins TRBV2 and TRBJ2-1, with 14 bases identical to TRBD2. V dropped 6 bases and J dropped 2; count of bases not matched to a gene: 9. This CDR3 has 18 residues. Germline V gene data show CDR1 as SNHLY and CDR2 as FYNNEI. The CDR3 bases are TGTGCCAGCAGCGCCGGGACTAGCGGGAGAGGGGCCTACAATGAGCAGTTCTTC. It is translated as CASSAGTSGRGAYNEQFF.

This clonotype appeared many times. The chain combines TRBV20-1 with TRBJ1-2; a possible D gene is TRBD1 (5 bases). Trimming took off 5 bases at V and 6 bases at J, with 25 bases between the two ends. Germline V gives CDR1 DFQATT, CDR2 SNEGSKA (reference sequence). This CDR3 comprises 16 residues. The CDR3 reads CSAQGPGRYAGNGYTF. The CDR3 nucleotides read TGCAGTGCTCAAGGGCCGGGGCGCTACGCGGGGAATGGCTACACCTTC.

This clonotype was detected many times. The rearrangement joins TRBV30 to TRBJ2-5; D perhaps matches TRBD1 (5 bases). Germline assignment: CDR1 GTSNPN and CDR2 SVGIG (reference sequence). Trimming removed 0 bases from V and 5 bases from J, with 10 bases in between. This CDR3 has 13 residues. The CDR3 loop reads CAWSVAGKETQYF. CDR3 coding DNA: TGTGCCTGGAGTGTAGCAGGGAAGGAGACCCAGTACTTC.

The gene calls are TRBV28 and TRBJ2-7; tentatively, D is TRBD2 (6 bases). Looked up from germline, CDR1 is MDHEN and CDR2 is SYDVKM. V was trimmed by 2 bases and J by 8 bases, leaving 10 bases between them. This CDR3 is built from 12 residues. CDR3 loop: CASSLGRGQQYF. In nucleotides, the CDR3 is TGTGCCAGCAGTTTAGGGCGGGGACAGCAGTACTTC.

This clonotype has a count of ten or more. The V gene is TRBV24-1, the J gene TRBJ2-7, with D perhaps matching TRBD1 (6 bases). Germline V CDR1 and CDR2: KGHDR, SFDVKD. The CDR3 is 13 amino acids. The V and J ends lost 6 bases and 4 bases respectively, with 12 bases between them. The CDR3 is CATSYGDKYEQYF. The DNA for the CDR3 is TGTGCCACCAGTTACGGGGACAAGTACGAGCAGTACTTC.

For this clonotype: A much larger clone is a single base away; this may be a read error. The chain is built from TRBV9 and TRBJ2-1, with D possibly being TRBD1 or TRBD2 (7 bases each). The germline V gene encodes CDR1 SGDLS and CDR2 YYNGEE. The CDR3 extends over 18 amino acids. The CDR3 DNA sequence: TGTGCCAACAGCCCACACAGGGGAGGGAAGGGGGACTACAATGAGCAGTTCTTC. Amino acids: CANSPHRGGKGDYNEQFF.

This clonotype was picked up many times. The chain is built from TRBV11-2 and TRBJ1-2; 8 nucleotides agree with TRBD1. Germline V CDR1 and CDR2: SGHAT, FQNNGV. V dropped 1 base and J dropped 8; count of bases not matched to a gene: 6. This CDR3 is 14 amino acids long. The CDR3 region has the DNA TGTGCCAGCAGCTTAGGGGCAGGGGGCTGGGGCTACACCTTC. Amino acids: CASSLGAGGWGYTF.